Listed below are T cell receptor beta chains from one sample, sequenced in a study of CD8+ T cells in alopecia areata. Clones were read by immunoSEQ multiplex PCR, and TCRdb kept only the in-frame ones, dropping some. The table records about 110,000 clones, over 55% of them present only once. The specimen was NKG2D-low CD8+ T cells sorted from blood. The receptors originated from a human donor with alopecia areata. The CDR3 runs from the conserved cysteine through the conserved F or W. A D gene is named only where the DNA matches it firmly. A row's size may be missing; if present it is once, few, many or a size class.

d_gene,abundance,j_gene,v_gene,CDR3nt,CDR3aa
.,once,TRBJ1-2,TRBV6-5,TGTGCCAGCAGTTACGAGTCAGGGGCCAGGGGCTACACCTTC,CASSYESGARGYTF
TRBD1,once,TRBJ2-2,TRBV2,TGTGCCGGCCGACTTGGGACAGGGAGTAACACCGGGGAGCTGTTTTTT,CAGRLGTGSNTGELFF
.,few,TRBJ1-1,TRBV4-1,TGCGCCAGCAGCCAGGGGGAGAACACTGAAGCTTTCTTT,CASSQGENTEAFF
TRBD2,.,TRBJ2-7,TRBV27,TGTGCCAGCAGTCCCTACACTAGCGGGGCCTCCTACGAGCAGTACTTC,CASSPYTSGASYEQYF
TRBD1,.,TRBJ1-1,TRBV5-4,TGTGCCAGCAGCTTGTACAGGGGGGCCACTGAAGCTTTCTTT,CASSLYRGATEAFF
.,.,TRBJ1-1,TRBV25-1,TGTGCCAGCAGTGAGATAGGGGTTAGTACTGAAGCTTTCTTT,CASSEIGVSTEAFF
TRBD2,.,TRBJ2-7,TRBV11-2,TGTGCCAGCAGCTTTGGGACTAGCGGAACCTACGAGCAGTACTTC,CASSFGTSGTYEQYF
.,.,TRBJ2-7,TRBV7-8,TGTGCCAGCAGCCACACTAAGAGGCCCTACGAGCAGTACTTC,CASSHTKRPYEQYF
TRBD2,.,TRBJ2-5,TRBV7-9,TGTGCCAGCAGCCCCAGCGGCGGACTAGAGGAGACCCAGTACTTC,CASSPSGGLEETQYF
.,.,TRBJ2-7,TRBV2,TGTGCCAGCAGGGCTATAGCGCTCGAGCAGTACTTC,CASRAIALEQYF
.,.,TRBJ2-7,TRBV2,TGTGCCAGCACCCGGGGGCCTTACGAGCAGTACTTC,CASTRGPYEQYF
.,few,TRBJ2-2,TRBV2,TGTGCCATCCTTAGAGGTTACACCGGGGAGCTGTTTTTT,CAILRGYTGELFF
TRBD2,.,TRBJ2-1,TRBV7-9,TGTGCCAGCACGGGACTAGCGAATGTCTCGGCCAATGAGCAGTTCTTC,CASTGLANVSANEQFF
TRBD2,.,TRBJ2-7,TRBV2,TGTGCCAGCAGTGATGGACTAGCGGGAGGGGCTGATGAGCAGTACTTC,CASSDGLAGGADEQYF
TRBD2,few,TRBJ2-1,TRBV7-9,TGTGCCAGCAGCAAGAGCGGGAGTCGGGACAATGAGCAGTTCTTC,CASSKSGSRDNEQFF
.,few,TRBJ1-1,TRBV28,TGTGCCAGCAGTTTGCTGCAGTCCCCCCGGGCTTTCTTT,CASSLLQSPRAFF
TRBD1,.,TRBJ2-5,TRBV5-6,TGTGCCAGCACCACAGGGGTGGGAGAGACCCAGTACTTC,CASTTGVGETQYF
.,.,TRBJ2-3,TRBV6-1,TGTGCCAGCAGTGGACCCGCTGAGGGGAGGACAGATACGCAGTATTTT,CASSGPAEGRTDTQYF
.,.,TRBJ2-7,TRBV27,TGTGCCAGCAGACCGGACACTTCAGCCTACGAGCAGTACTTC,CASRPDTSAYEQYF
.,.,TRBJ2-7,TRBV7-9,TGTGCCAGCAGCATAGAGACTAGGGTTTCCTACGAGCAGTACTTC,CASSIETRVSYEQYF
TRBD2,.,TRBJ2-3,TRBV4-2,TGTGCCAGCAGCCAACCGACTAGCGGTATCACAGATACGCAGTATTTT,CASSQPTSGITDTQYF
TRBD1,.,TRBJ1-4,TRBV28,TGTGCCAGCAGTATCCGGGACAGCCCTGAAAAACTGTTTTTT,CASSIRDSPEKLFF
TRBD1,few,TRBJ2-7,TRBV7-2,TGTGCCAGCAGCTCCCTACAGGGGGCGGACGAGCAGTACTTC,CASSSLQGADEQYF
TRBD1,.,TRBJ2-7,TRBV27,TGTGCCAGCAGTTGGACAGGGCTTGGTGAGCAGTACTTC,CASSWTGLGEQYF
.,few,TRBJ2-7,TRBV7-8,TGTGCCAGCAGCATAACTAGGAACGAGCAGTACTTC,CASSITRNEQYF